These 30 T cell receptor beta chains came from one sample sequenced in a study of T-cell reconstitution after alpha-beta-depleted transplantation in children. Unique molecular identifiers were incorporated into the prepared TCRbeta library. Each CDR3 protein gets one entry after TCRdb re-called the PCR reads with MiXCR. The data contain some 200,000 distinct CDR3 sequences, 5% to 6.5% of them singletons. The material sequenced was PBMCs, taken before TCRalphabeta/CD19-depleted stem cell transplant. These TCRs come from a girl under two years old with combined immunodeficiency, due to receive a stem cell transplant.

The table lists this clonotype with many counts. This chain uses TRBV29-1 with TRBJ2-7; 8 nucleotides line up with TRBD2. J gave up 2 bases and V 7 bases, and 13 bases lay outside the gene matches. The CDR3 runs to 15 residues. Germline V CDR1 and CDR2: SQVTM, ANQGSEA. The CDR3 DNA reads TGCAGCGCTGGGCCCGAGGCGGGGGGCACCTACGAGCAGTACTTC. This encodes CSAGPEAGGTYEQYF.

The sample holds many counts of this clonotype. The genes are TRBV12-3 or TRBV12-4 and TRBJ1-3, with D maybe TRBD1 (5 bases). CDR3 length: 14 residues. The V end lost 5 bases, the J end lost 0 bases, and 8 bases lay between the germline ends. The CDR3 is CASSRGLSGNTIYF. In nucleotides, the CDR3 is TGTGCCAGCAGTAGGGGCCTCTCTGGAAACACCATATATTTT.

This clonotype was recorded at least ten times. The chain uses TRBV7-9 and TRBJ2-2, with 7 bases identical to TRBD1. After removal of 5 bases from V and 4 bases from J, the junction contained 13 bases not matched to a gene. CDR3 length: 17 amino acids. CDR1 and CDR2 from the germline V gene are SEHNR and FQNEAQ (reference sequence). Here the CDR3 DNA reads TGTGCCAGCAGCCACCTACAGACAGGGACGGGCACCGGGGAGCTGTTTTTT. It encodes CASSHLQTGTGTGELFF. The full variable domain, in which reference TRBV7-9 and TRBJ2-2 provide the parts outside the CDR3, is DTGVSQNPRHKITKRGQNVTFRCDPISEHNRLYWYRQTLGQGPEFLTYFQNEAQLEKSRLLSDRFSAERPKGSFSTLEIQRTEQGDSAMYLCASSHLQTGTGTGELFFGEGSRLTVL.

There are a few counts of this clonotype. The chain employs TRBV20-1 and TRBJ1-2; 9 nucleotides line up with TRBD1. The CDR3 is 13 residues long. The germline V gene has CDR1 DFQATT and CDR2 SNEGSKA (reference sequence). The trim removed 0 bases at V and 6 bases at J, leaving 2 bases unmatched. The CDR3 loop reads CSARDWDRDGYTF. In DNA form, the CDR3 reads TGCAGTGCTAGAGATTGGGACAGGGATGGCTACACCTTC.

This clonotype was seen ten or more times. The chain employs TRBV25-1 and TRBJ2-1, with D possibly being TRBD2 (5 bases). Germline V gene lookup returns CDR1 MGHDK and CDR2 SYGVNS. The CDR3 consists of 13 residues. The V end was cut by 0 bases, the J end by 9 bases, with 9 bases between. CDR3 loop: CASSEYGESEQFF. CDR3 sequence (DNA): TGTGCCAGCAGTGAATATGGGGAGAGTGAGCAGTTCTTC. Together with reference TRBV25-1 and TRBJ2-1, the CDR3 gives the full variable domain: EADIYQTPRYLVIGTGKKITLECSQTMGHDKMYWYQQDPGMELHLIHYSYGVNSTEKGDLSSESTVSRIRTEHFPLTLESARPSHTSQYLCASSEYGESEQFFGPGTRLTVL.

The sample holds many counts of this clonotype. The gene calls are TRBV20-1 and TRBJ2-5; unclear D gene. There are 12 residues in the CDR3. CDR1 is DFQATT, CDR2 SNEGSKA, per germline (reference sequence). Deletions cut 3 bases from V and 3 bases from J, with 8 bases between. CDR3 coding DNA: TGCAGTGCTAGGTCAGACAAAGAGACCCAGTACTTC. Its translation: CSARSDKETQYF.

This clonotype has a count of ten or more. The chain uses TRBV5-1 and TRBJ2-3; either TRBD1 or TRBD2 may supply D (6 bases each). Germline CDR1 is SGHRS and CDR2 is YFSETQ. This CDR3 is 14 amino acids long. This CDR3 is CASSGAGGTDTQYF. In DNA, the CDR3 is TGCGCTTCTTCGGGGGCCGGAGGCACAGATACGCAGTATTTT. The complete variable domain, with remaining parts taken from reference TRBV5-1 and TRBJ2-3, reads KAGVTQTPRYLIKTRGQQVTLSCSPISGHRSVSWYQQTPGQGLQFLFEYFSETQRNKGNFPGRFSGRQFSNSRSEMNVSTLELGDSALYLCASSGAGGTDTQYFGPGTRLTVL.

A few counts support this clonotype. The chain employs TRBV29-1 and TRBJ2-3; TRBD2 agrees at 7 bases. The CDR3 has 14 residues. CDR1 is SQVTM and CDR2 is ANQGSEA in the germline V gene. V shed 2 bases, J shed 6 bases, and the junction held 8 bases outside the gene matches. DNA for the CDR3: TGCAGCGTTGAATGGGCGGGGGTCCAGGATACGCAGTATTTT. Amino acids: CSVEWAGVQDTQYF.

The rearrangement uses TRBV5-1 and TRBJ1-1; D gene unclear. The CDR3 extends over 13 amino acids. V shed 0 bases and J shed 5 bases, with 8 bases lying between them. Germline loops: CDR1 SGHRS, CDR2 YFSETQ. CDR3 in DNA: TGCGCCAGCAGCTTGGCCCCAGAGACTGAAGCTTTCTTT. As protein: CASSLAPETEAFF.

This clonotype was counted many times. The chain couples TRBV29-1 to TRBJ2-1, with 7 bases that match TRBD1. V gave up 7 bases and J gave up 6 bases; unmatched junction bases: 9. CDR1 SQVTM and CDR2 ANQGSEA come from the germline V gene. This CDR3 contains 13 residues. The CDR3 nucleotides read TGCAGCGGACAGGGACCCCTAGTCAATGAGCAGTTCTTC. It is translated as CSGQGPLVNEQFF.

This clonotype was counted many times. DNA for the CDR3: TGTGCCAGCAGTAAGAGGGACAGGGTGATGAACACTGAAGCTTTCTTT. It specifies CASSKRDRVMNTEAFF. The V gene is TRBV6-2 or TRBV6-3, the J gene TRBJ1-1; TRBD1 aligns across 9 bases. Germline loops: CDR1 MNHEY, CDR2 SVGEGT. The CDR3 spans 16 residues. Trimming at V came to 5 bases and at J to 0 bases, leaving 7 bases not matched to a gene.

This clonotype was observed many times. This chain connects TRBV20-1 to TRBJ1-6; D unclear. The CDR3 consists of 16 residues. CDR1 DFQATT and CDR2 SNEGSKA come from the germline V gene (reference sequence). The V end lost 2 bases, the J end lost 0 bases, and 11 bases lay between the germline ends. In DNA form, the CDR3 reads TGCAGTGCTAGACGGAAAGGAGGCTCCTATAATTCACCCCTCCACTTT. Its translation is CSARRKGGSYNSPLHF.

This clonotype has at least ten counts. The rearrangement uses TRBV29-1 and TRBJ1-1; 8 positions agree with TRBD1. Trimming cost V 0 bases and J 4 bases; bases outside gene matches: 10. The CDR3 has 16 amino acids. CDR1 is SQVTM, CDR2 ANQGSEA, per germline. The CDR3 DNA is TGCAGCGTTGAAGATTCATTCCGGGACAGGCTCACTGAAGCTTTCTTT. It encodes CSVEDSFRDRLTEAFF.

This clonotype was detected ten times or more. V gene TRBV7-3 combines with J gene TRBJ2-1, with 7 positions matching TRBD1. J lost 5 bases, V lost 2 bases, and 3 bases had no gene match. The germline V gene has CDR1 SGHTA and CDR2 FQGTGA. CDR3 length: 14 amino acids. The CDR3 DNA reads as TGTGCCAGCAGCTTAGACAGGGCAGACAATGAGCAGTTCTTC. Protein product: CASSLDRADNEQFF.

In its sample, this clonotype was seen many times. The J gene is TRBJ1-2, the V gene TRBV12-3 or TRBV12-4, with TRBD1 as a possible D gene (6 bases). V dropped 5 bases and J dropped 4 bases, with 11 bases sitting between them. This CDR3 is built from 13 residues. As DNA, the CDR3 is TGTGCCAGCAGTCCCGACAGGTTCTATGGCTACACCTTC. Its protein is CASSPDRFYGYTF.

This clonotype was seen many times. This rearrangement joins TRBV7-9 to TRBJ1-1; the D is unclear. V lost 1 base, J lost 6 bases, and 6 bases lay in between. The CDR3 covers 12 residues. Germline V lookup: CDR1 SEHNR, CDR2 FQNEAQ (reference sequence). This CDR3 reads CASSLGYAEAFF. CDR3 DNA: TGTGCCAGCAGCTTAGGATACGCTGAAGCTTTCTTT.

This clonotype was observed a few times. The V and J genes are TRBV7-2 and TRBJ2-1; possibly TRBD1 for D (5 bases). This CDR3 is 15 amino acids long. From germline, CDR1 is SGHTA and CDR2 FQGNSA. V was trimmed by 5 bases and J by 6 bases, leaving 17 bases between them. CDR3 residues: CASSPDSTTGNEQFF. The CDR3 nucleotides read TGTGCCAGCAGCCCCGACAGTACGACGGGCAATGAGCAGTTCTTC.

There are many counts of this clonotype. The V gene is TRBV25-1, the J gene TRBJ2-5, with D hard to call. The germline CDR1 and CDR2 sequences are MGHDK and SYGVNS. V lost 8 bases and J 2 bases, leaving 18 bases between the germline ends. The CDR3 extends over 15 amino acids. The CDR3 reads CASAERDGYQETQYF. Written as DNA, the CDR3 is TGTGCCAGCGCGGAGAGAGACGGCTATCAAGAGACCCAGTACTTC.

This clonotype showed up many times. The chain is built from TRBV28 and TRBJ1-2; no definite D call. Trimming took 3 bases from V and 4 from J, leaving 9 bases between them. CDR1 is MDHEN and CDR2 is SYDVKM in the germline V gene. This CDR3 has 13 residues. The CDR3 sequence is CASSLLGRYGYTF. The CDR3, as DNA: TGTGCCAGCAGTTTGTTGGGTCGCTATGGCTACACCTTC.

This clonotype was observed at least ten times. The rearrangement links TRBV29-1 to TRBJ1-1; no reliable D call. This CDR3 has 12 amino acids. Germline assignment: CDR1 SQVTM and CDR2 ANQGSEA. The V end was cut by 2 bases, the J end by 0 bases, with 4 bases between. Here the CDR3 reads CSVERVNTEAFF. DNA for the CDR3: TGCAGCGTTGAACGGGTGAACACTGAAGCTTTCTTT.

The sample holds many counts of this clonotype. The rearrangement uses TRBV20-1 and TRBJ2-4; D is ambiguous. The V end lost 1 base, the J end lost 10 bases, and 11 bases lay between the germline ends. The CDR3 sequence is 12 residues long. Germline CDR1 DFQATT, CDR2 SNEGSKA (reference sequence). The CDR3 coding sequence is TGCAGTGCTAGAGTTACTCCCGGGATTCAGTACTTC. This sequence encodes CSARVTPGIQYF.

This clonotype was seen ten or more times. This chain uses TRBV6-1 with TRBJ1-2; weak D call: TRBD1 (6 bases). The CDR3 extends over 15 amino acids. Trimming left V 0 bases short and J 3 bases short, with 11 bases between. Germline CDR1 MNHNS, CDR2 SASEGT. Here the CDR3 reads CASSEARGAYYGYTF. Written as DNA, the CDR3 is TGTGCCAGCAGTGAAGCGCGGGGGGCTTACTATGGCTACACCTTC.

The chain is built from TRBV15 and TRBJ1-2; a possible D gene is TRBD1 (5 bases). This CDR3 is 16 amino acids long. V lost 4 bases, J lost 8 bases, and 23 bases lay in between. The germline V gene has CDR1 LNHNV and CDR2 YYDKDF (reference sequence). CDR3 loop: CATSKVPATVRGGYTF. The DNA of the CDR3 is TGTGCCACCAGCAAAGTACCTGCGACCGTTCGGGGGGGCTACACCTTC.

This clonotype has a count of ten or more. The chain has TRBV7-9 and TRBJ2-2; TRBD2 might be the D (6 bases). The germline gives CDR1 SEHNR, CDR2 FQNEAQ (reference sequence). V was shortened by 4 bases and J by 5 bases, with 20 bases between the two germline ends. The CDR3 covers 17 residues. In DNA form, the CDR3 reads TGTGCCAGCAGCTCCCACCTCGTACTAGCTGGGACCGGGGAGCTGTTTTTT. Its translation is CASSSHLVLAGTGELFF. The full variable domain, in which reference TRBV7-9 and TRBJ2-2 provide the parts outside the CDR3, is DTGVSQNPRHKITKRGQNVTFRCDPISEHNRLYWYRQTLGQGPEFLTYFQNEAQLEKSRLLSDRFSAERPKGSFSTLEIQRTEQGDSAMYLCASSSHLVLAGTGELFFGEGSRLTVL.

There are many counts of this clonotype. The V and J genes are TRBV20-1 and TRBJ1-1; 8 bases map to TRBD1. V was clipped by 0 bases and J by 1 base; unmatched bases: 1. Germline CDR1 reads DFQATT; CDR2 reads SNEGSKA (reference sequence). CDR3 length: 14 amino acids. CDR3 DNA: TGCAGTGCTAGAGACGGACAGGGGAACACTGAAGCTTTCTTT. Residues: CSARDGQGNTEAFF.

This clonotype was seen ten or more times. The gene calls are TRBV29-1 and TRBJ1-2; D gene uncertain. With 5 bases removed from V and 5 bases from J, the gap between germline ends came to 6 bases. Germline lookup yields CDR1 SQVTM and CDR2 ANQGSEA. This CDR3 has 10 residues. The CDR3, as DNA: TGCAGCGTTCGCACATATGGCTACACCTTC. Residues: CSVRTYGYTF. The full variable domain, its missing parts supplied by reference TRBV29-1 and TRBJ1-2, is SAVISQKPSRDICQRGTSLTIQCQVDSQVTMMFWYRQQPGQSLTLIATANQGSEATYESGFVIDKFPISRPNLTFSTLTVSNMSPEDSSIYLCSVRTYGYTFGSGTRLTVV.

The sample holds many counts of this clonotype. The chain carries TRBV12-3 or TRBV12-4 and TRBJ1-1; D unresolved. The CDR3 is 15 residues long. V lost 0 bases, J lost 0 bases, and 8 bases lay in between. The CDR3 loop reads CASSLAPLLNTEAFF. The CDR3, as DNA: TGTGCCAGCAGTTTAGCGCCTTTATTGAACACTGAAGCTTTCTTT.

The CDR3 DNA follows: TGTGCCAGCAGTCTTCCGGGACAGTCGAACACCGGGGAGCTGTTTTTT. It translates to CASSLPGQSNTGELFF. The chain employs TRBV21-1 and TRBJ2-2; the DNA was not compared with TRBD1, the D call given in the table. TRBV21-1 is deemed a pseudogene. CDR3 size: 16 residues.

This clonotype was detected many times. The chain uses TRBV4-3 and TRBJ2-2, with TRBD2 matching over 7 bases. Germline lookup yields CDR1 LGHNA and CDR2 YSLEER. Trimming removed 1 base from V and 8 bases from J; junction bases left unmatched: 10. This CDR3 comprises 16 residues. The CDR3 DNA reads as TGCGCCAGCAGCCAAGGGTATAGGACTAGACTTGGGGAGCTGTTTTTT. Protein: CASSQGYRTRLGELFF.

This clonotype was counted many times. This chain joins TRBV2 and TRBJ2-3, with D perhaps TRBD1 (6 bases). Trimming removed 4 bases at V and 1 base at J, with 12 bases between. Germline CDR1 reads SNHLY; CDR2 reads FYNNEI. The CDR3 covers 15 residues. CDR3 nucleotides: TGTGCCAGCAGTGGGGACAAATTACGCACAGATACGCAGTATTTT. This gives the protein CASSGDKLRTDTQYF.